The rows below give T cell receptor beta chains drawn from one sample of a study of shared clonotypes between healthy human individuals. The data were produced by immunoSEQ multiplex PCR, yet TCRdb's version contains in-frame clones alone and is incomplete. The repertoire holds over a million clones, approximately 98.5% seen once, with around 0.38% in the top ten. Specimen: naive CD4+ T cells sorted from blood. The receptors shown here come from a man aged 25-45 years in good health. Both conserved end residues are part of each CDR3. The D gene is left open where the match is weak. Clone size appears in some rows only: once, few, many, or a class for an expanded clone.

d_gene,v_gene,abundance,j_gene,CDR3aa,CDR3nt
TRBD1,TRBV2,.,TRBJ2-7,CASSERGQGYYEQYF,TGTGCCAGCAGTGAAAGGGGGCAGGGCTACTACGAGCAGTACTTC
.,TRBV7-7,once,TRBJ2-1,CASSLSRVTPEQFF,TGTGCCAGCAGCTTAAGTCGGGTGACACCCGAGCAGTTCTTC
TRBD1,TRBV9,.,TRBJ2-5,CASSVAGQGVETQYF,TGTGCCAGCAGCGTAGCAGGACAGGGGGTAGAGACCCAGTACTTC
.,TRBV28,.,TRBJ2-7,CASSSTAGTTYEQYF,TGTGCCAGCAGCTCGACAGCGGGTACCACCTACGAGCAGTACTTC
.,TRBV7-9,once,TRBJ2-2,CASSLAGRNTGELFF,TGTGCCAGCAGCTTAGCGGGGAGAAACACCGGGGAGCTGTTTTTT
.,TRBV5-8,.,TRBJ1-5,CASSLWGIDSNQPQHF,TGTGCCAGCAGCTTATGGGGAATTGATAGCAATCAGCCCCAGCATTTT
.,TRBV19,once,TRBJ2-5,CASSTMQGGRETQYF,TGTGCCAGTAGTACTATGCAGGGAGGTCGTGAGACCCAGTACTTC
TRBD1,TRBV11-2,.,TRBJ2-7,CASSTQRTGGEQYF,TGTGCCAGCAGCACCCAGAGGACAGGGGGTGAGCAGTACTTC
.,TRBV28,.,TRBJ2-3,CASTSPAGTQYF,TGTGCCAGCACCTCACCTGCAGGTACGCAGTATTTT
.,TRBV9,.,TRBJ2-7,CASASRGSGALIGEQYF,TGTGCCAGCGCATCGAGGGGGAGCGGGGCCCTGATAGGCGAGCAGTACTTC
.,TRBV28,.,TRBJ2-7,CASGLGGVGEQYF,TGTGCCAGCGGCCTCGGAGGAGTGGGCGAGCAGTACTTC
.,TRBV5-5,.,TRBJ1-2,CASSLAVAPAGYGYTF,TGTGCCAGCAGCTTGGCCGTTGCGCCGGCTGGCTATGGCTACACCTTC
TRBD2,TRBV29-1,.,TRBJ2-3,CSVGRDYPTGRQYF,TGCAGCGTTGGCCGGGACTACCCTACTGGGAGGCAGTATTTT
.,TRBV6-1,.,TRBJ2-1,CASSASASSYNEQFF,TGTGCCAGCAGTGCTAGCGCGAGCTCCTACAATGAGCAGTTCTTC
.,TRBV7-2,.,TRBJ2-2,CASSLSIRIDTGELFF,TGTGCCAGCAGCTTATCAATCAGAATCGACACCGGGGAGCTGTTTTTT
TRBD2,TRBV10-1,.,TRBJ2-3,CASSEGLAGEQYF,TGCGCCAGCAGCGAGGGACTAGCGGGAGAGCAGTATTTT
.,TRBV9,once,TRBJ2-7,CASSKTATIYEQYF,TGTGCCAGCTCGAAGACAGCGACGATCTACGAGCAGTACTTC
.,TRBV28,.,TRBJ2-7,CASSIRSYEQYF,TGTGCCAGCAGTATCCGCTCCTACGAGCAGTACTTC